The 20 T cell receptor beta chains presented below share a single source sample, sequenced in a study of blood T cell repertoires in COVID-19. Method: immunoSEQ multiplex PCR; TCRdb's copy keeps in-frame clones and lacks some. The sample shows approximately 200,000 clones, about 91% of them seen only once. Specimen: PBMCs or T cells enriched from blood (not recorded which). The receptors were gathered from a woman aged 40 to 50 with acute COVID-19.

The rearrangement links TRBV9 to TRBJ2-1, with D possibly matching TRBD2 (6 bases). V shed 4 bases and J shed 3 bases, with 14 bases lying between them. The CDR3 contains 15 residues. CDR1 and CDR2 (germline): SGDLS, YYNGEE. Written as DNA, the CDR3 is TGTGCCAGCAGCTTGGGGGACTGGATCTACAATGAGCAGTTCTTC. Its protein is CASSLGDWIYNEQFF.

The chain uses TRBV3-1 (or the pseudogene TRBV3-2) and TRBJ2-3, with 10 bases fitting TRBD2. The CDR3 spans 15 residues. Germline CDR1 is LGHDT and CDR2 is YNNKEL (reference sequence). Unmatched junction bases numbered 4, after V lost 2 bases and J lost 5 bases. CDR3 nucleotides: TGTGCCAGCAGCCAAAAAGCGGGAGGGGAAGATACGCAGTATTTT. Protein: CASSQKAGGEDTQYF.

This clone has only one observation. The chain employs TRBV21-1 and TRBJ2-7; the D call of TRBD1 is as the table states it, not checked on the DNA. TRBV21-1 is designated a pseudogene. This CDR3 comprises 19 residues. The CDR3 loop is CASSKGLVYLGQRSYEQYF. CDR3 nucleotide sequence: TGTGCCAGCAGCAAAGGGTTGGTGTACCTTGGGCAACGCTCCTACGAGCAGTACTTC.

The rearrangement uses TRBV7-2 and TRBJ2-7; maybe TRBD2 (6 bases). CDR3 size: 13 residues. Germline-derived CDR1 and CDR2 are SGHTA and FQGNSA. V was shortened by 5 bases and J by 2 bases, with 10 bases between the two germline ends. The DNA of the CDR3 is TGTGCCAGCAGCCCCGGCGGGGCCTACGAGCAGTACTTC. This sequence encodes CASSPGGAYEQYF.

The chain carries TRBV7-6 and TRBJ2-2, with D tentatively TRBD2 (6 bases). Trimming took 1 base from V and 6 from J, leaving 18 bases between them. The CDR3 runs to 17 residues. Looked up from germline, CDR1 is SGHVS and CDR2 is FNYEAQ. CDR3 sequence (DNA): TGTGCCAGCAGCTTAGAAATGATGGGGGAGGTTGCCGGGGAGCTGTTTTTT. It encodes CASSLEMMGEVAGELFF.

The chain employs TRBV2 and TRBJ2-4; 10 bases match TRBD1. Germline-derived CDR1 and CDR2 are SNHLY and FYNNEI. There are 14 residues in the CDR3. The junction had 7 bases not matched to a gene; V was cut back by 6 bases and J by 8 bases. The CDR3 sequence is CASRTGQGVDIQYF. CDR3 nucleotides: TGTGCCAGCAGAACAGGACAGGGGGTCGACATTCAGTACTTC. Full variable domain (remainder filled in from reference TRBV2 and TRBJ2-4): EPEVTQTPSHQVTQMGQEVILRCVPISNHLYFYWYRQILGQKVEFLVSFYNNEISEKSEIFDDQFSVERPDGSNFTLKIRSTKLEDSAMYFCASRTGQGVDIQYFGAGTRLSVL.

The rearrangement joins TRBV7-9 to TRBJ1-4; D possibly corresponds to TRBD1 (6 bases). The germline CDR1 and CDR2 sequences are SEHNR and FQNEAQ (reference sequence). Trimming removed 0 bases from V and 4 bases from J, with 12 bases in between. The CDR3 length is 16 residues. Written as DNA, the CDR3 is TGTGCCAGCAGCTTAGCGCTTGGGGGCGGTAATGAAAAACTGTTTTTT. Protein product: CASSLALGGGNEKLFF.

V and J are TRBV29-1 and TRBJ2-3; TRBD2 matches 14 bases. Germline CDR1 and CDR2: SQVTM and ANQGSEA. V lost 3 bases to trimming and J lost 6 bases; unmatched junction nucleotides: 8. The CDR3 consists of 16 residues. The CDR3 sequence is CSVDGTSGRRSDTQYF. The DNA for the CDR3 is TGCAGCGTTGATGGGACTAGCGGGAGAAGGTCGGATACGCAGTATTTT.

The genes are TRBV7-3 and TRBJ2-2, with 7 bases lining up with TRBD1. With 0 bases clipped from V and 1 base from J, the junction kept 2 bases outside the gene matches. The CDR3 extends over 16 amino acids. Germline CDR1 and CDR2: SGHTA and FQGTGA. The CDR3 bases are TGTGCCAGCAGCTTAACTAGACAGGGGAACACCGGGGAGCTGTTTTTT. Amino acid sequence: CASSLTRQGNTGELFF.

The V and J genes are TRBV5-6 and TRBJ1-1, with D unclear. V was clipped by 0 bases and J by 10 bases, with 10 bases between them. Per germline, CDR1 SGHDT and CDR2 YYEEEE. This CDR3 spans 12 amino acids. In DNA, the CDR3 is TGTGCCAGCAGCTTGGAGGGTCGGGGAGCTTTCTTT. Residues: CASSLEGRGAFF.

V usage is TRBV19 and J usage is TRBJ1-2, with a possible D match to TRBD1 (6 bases). The V gene lost 3 bases and the J gene lost 3 bases, with 14 bases spanning the gap. CDR3 length equals 15 residues. Germline V gene sequence: CDR1 LNHDA, CDR2 SQIVND (reference sequence). The CDR3 sequence is CASSIENNRDYGYTF. As DNA, the CDR3 is TGTGCCAGTAGTATTGAAAATAACAGGGACTATGGCTACACCTTC.

DNA for the CDR3: TGCGCCAGCAGCCAAGGCGGACTAGCGGGGGGTAAGGAGCAGTACTTC. The encoded protein is CASSQGGLAGGKEQYF. The chain carries TRBV4-1 and TRBJ2-7, with 14 bases fitting TRBD2. V dropped 1 base and J dropped 7; count of bases not matched to a gene: 6. This CDR3 is built from 16 residues. Germline CDR1 MGHRA, CDR2 YSYEKL.

J is TRBJ2-3 and V is TRBV11-1; D is unresolved. This CDR3 region has 14 residues. Germline V gene data show CDR1 as SGHAT and CDR2 as FQDESV (reference sequence). Trimming stripped 5 bases from V and 0 bases from J, with 9 bases between. In DNA, the CDR3 is TGTGCCAGCAGCCCATTCGGGAGCACAGATACGCAGTATTTT. It translates to CASSPFGSTDTQYF.

The chain couples TRBV4-2 to TRBJ2-6; a weak D match, TRBD2 (5 bases). The germline gives CDR1 LGHNA, CDR2 YNFKEQ. V was clipped by 4 bases and J by 0 bases, with 7 bases between them. The CDR3 sequence is 15 residues long. CDR3 protein: CASSRGASGANVLTF. CDR3 nucleotides: TGTGCCAGCAGCCGGGGAGCCTCTGGGGCCAACGTCCTGACTTTC.

This clone has just one count. The chain uses TRBV6-1 and TRBJ1-2, with no clear D. Trimming left V 2 bases short and J 14 bases short, with 15 bases between. CDR1 is MNHNS and CDR2 is SASEGT in the germline V gene. The CDR3 is made up of 12 amino acids. This CDR3 reads CASSEPLSQSTF. The DNA for the CDR3 is TGTGCCAGCAGTGAACCCTTATCTCAGTCGACCTTC.

The J gene is TRBJ2-2, the V gene TRBV4-1; D is ambiguous. The CDR3 loop spans 12 amino acids. From germline, CDR1 is MGHRA and CDR2 YSYEKL. V lost 1 base, J lost 6 bases, and 3 bases lay in between. CDR3 residues: CASSQGPGELFF. The DNA of the CDR3 is TGCGCCAGCAGCCAAGGGCCCGGGGAGCTGTTTTTT.

J is TRBJ2-7 and V is TRBV5-1; TRBD1 matches at 8 bases. V was pared by 0 bases and J by 6 bases, with 5 bases of the junction left unmatched. Germline V gives CDR1 SGHRS, CDR2 YFSETQ. The CDR3 extends over 14 amino acids. DNA of the CDR3: TGCGCCAGCAGCTTGGCAGGGGGCTTAAGCGAGCAGTACTTC. It yields the protein CASSLAGGLSEQYF.

The V and J genes are TRBV29-1 and TRBJ1-1, with a possible D match to TRBD1 (5 bases). V lost 7 bases and J lost 0, with 12 bases in between. The CDR3 loop spans 13 amino acids. Germline values: CDR1 SQVTM, CDR2 ANQGSEA. CDR3 amino acids: CSGKQALNTEAFF. The CDR3 DNA reads TGCAGCGGGAAACAGGCTTTGAACACTGAAGCTTTCTTT.

V is TRBV4-2 and J is TRBJ1-3; D uncertain. The CDR3 contains 17 residues. Trimming removed 0 bases from V and 4 bases from J, with 16 bases in between. The germline gives CDR1 LGHNA, CDR2 YNFKEQ. CDR3 in amino acids: CASSQEEGWERGNTIYF. The CDR3 DNA is TGTGCCAGCAGCCAAGAAGAAGGGTGGGAGAGGGGAAACACCATATATTTT.

V usage is TRBV10-3 and J usage is TRBJ2-1; TRBD1 matches 7 bases. Germline V gene lookup returns CDR1 ENHRY and CDR2 SYGVKD. J gave up 7 bases and V 0 bases, and 9 bases lay outside the gene matches. The CDR3 is 16 residues long. For the CDR3, the DNA is TGTGCCATCAGTGAGTCTGAGAAGGGGGCAAGGAATGAGCAGTTCTTC. Amino acids: CAISESEKGARNEQFF.